This TCR beta chain was identified during a study of OX40 agonist ivuxolimab in advanced cancers. Here immunoSEQ multiplex PCR was the method, and the copy in TCRdb shows in-frame clones only, minus some. The table shows around 57,000 clones, with around 80% occurring only once. Germline CDR1 SGHNT, CDR2 YENEEA. V was shortened by 1 base and J by 6 bases, with 12 bases between the two germline ends. The CDR3 spans 14 residues. This receptor was taken from an adult with an advanced solid tumor such as melanoma, head and neck, liver or kidney cancer. Sequencing used CD4+ or CD8+ T cells sorted from blood, obtained in a trial of the OX40 agonist ivuxolimab. The chain uses TRBV11-3 and TRBJ2-5; maybe TRBD2 (6 bases). The CDR3 loop is CASSLGRGSKTQYF. CDR3 nucleotide sequence: TGTGCCAGCAGCTTAGGGCGGGGTTCCAAGACCCAGTACTTC.